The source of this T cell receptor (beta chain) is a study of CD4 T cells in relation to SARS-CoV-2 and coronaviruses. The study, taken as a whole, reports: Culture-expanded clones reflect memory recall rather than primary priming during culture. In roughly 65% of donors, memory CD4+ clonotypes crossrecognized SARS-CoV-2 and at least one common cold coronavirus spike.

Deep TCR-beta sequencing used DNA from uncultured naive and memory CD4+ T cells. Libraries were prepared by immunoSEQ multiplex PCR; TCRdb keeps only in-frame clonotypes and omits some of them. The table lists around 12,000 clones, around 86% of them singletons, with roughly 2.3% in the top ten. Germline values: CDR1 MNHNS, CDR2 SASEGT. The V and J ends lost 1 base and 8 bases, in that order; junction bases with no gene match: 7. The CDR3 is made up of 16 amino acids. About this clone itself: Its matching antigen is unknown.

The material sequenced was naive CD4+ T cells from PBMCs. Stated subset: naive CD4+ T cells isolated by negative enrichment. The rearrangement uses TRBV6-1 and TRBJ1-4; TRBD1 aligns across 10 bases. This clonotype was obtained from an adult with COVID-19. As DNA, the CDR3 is TGTGCCAGCAGTGAAGGGTGGGGACAGGGGCTAGAAAAACTGTTTTTT. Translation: CASSEGWGQGLEKLFF.